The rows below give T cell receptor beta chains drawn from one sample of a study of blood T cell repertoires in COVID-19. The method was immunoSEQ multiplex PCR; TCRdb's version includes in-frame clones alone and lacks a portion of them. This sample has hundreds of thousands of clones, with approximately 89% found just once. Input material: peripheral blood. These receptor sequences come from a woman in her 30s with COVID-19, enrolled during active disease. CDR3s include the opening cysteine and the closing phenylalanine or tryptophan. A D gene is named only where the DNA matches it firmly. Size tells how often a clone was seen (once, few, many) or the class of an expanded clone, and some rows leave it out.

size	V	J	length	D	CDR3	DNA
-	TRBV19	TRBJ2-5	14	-	CASSIGGGLETQYF	TGTGCCAGTAGTATAGGGGGGGGCCTAGAGACCCAGTACTTC
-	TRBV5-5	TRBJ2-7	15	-	CASSRPGVTSYEQYF	TGTGCCAGCAGCCGACCGGGGGTAACATCCTACGAGCAGTACTTC
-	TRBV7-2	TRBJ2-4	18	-	CASSLARGSSLAKNIQYF	TGTGCCAGCAGCTTAGCGCGAGGGTCGAGTCTAGCCAAAAACATTCAGTACTTC
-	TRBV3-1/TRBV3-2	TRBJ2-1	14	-	CASSQIPSYNEQFF	TGTGCCAGCAGCCAAATCCCGAGCTACAATGAGCAGTTCTTC
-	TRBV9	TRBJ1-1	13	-	CASSVLSNTEAFF	TGTGCCAGCAGCGTTCTTTCGAACACTGAAGCTTTCTTT
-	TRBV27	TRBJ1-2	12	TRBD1	CASKHRGHGYTF	TGTGCCAGCAAACACAGGGGCCATGGCTACACCTTC
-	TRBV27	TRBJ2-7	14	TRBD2	CASSLGTSWYEQYF	TGTGCCAGCAGTTTAGGGACTAGCTGGTACGAGCAGTACTTC
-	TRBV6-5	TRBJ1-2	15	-	CASSYWGNDYAGYTF	TGTGCCAGCAGTTATTGGGGAAACGACTATGCGGGCTACACCTTC
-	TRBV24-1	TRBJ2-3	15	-	CATSKGGPGTDTQYF	TGTGCCACCAGCAAGGGGGGGCCTGGCACAGATACGCAGTATTTT
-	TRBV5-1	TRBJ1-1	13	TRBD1	CASSWRGDRDAFF	TGCGCCAGCAGCTGGAGGGGAGACAGGGACGCTTTCTTT
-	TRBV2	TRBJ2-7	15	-	CASSDLDSPWGEQYF	TGTGCCAGCAGTGACCTGGACAGTCCGTGGGGCGAGCAGTACTTC
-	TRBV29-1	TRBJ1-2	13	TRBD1	CSVPDRDYGGYTF	TGCAGCGTTCCTGACAGGGATTATGGTGGCTACACCTTC
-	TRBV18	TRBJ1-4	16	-	CASSYSVGSTNEKLFF	TGTGCCAGCTCGTATTCAGTGGGCTCAACTAATGAAAAACTGTTTTTT
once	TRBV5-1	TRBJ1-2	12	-	CASSAPGDGYTF	TGCGCCAGCAGCGCCCCCGGGGATGGCTACACCTTC
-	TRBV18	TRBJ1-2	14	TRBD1	CASSPGAGGAGYTF	TGTGCCAGCTCACCCGGGGCAGGGGGCGCTGGCTACACCTTC
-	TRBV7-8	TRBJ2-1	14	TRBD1	CASSSDRGRYEQFF	TGTGCCAGCAGCTCGGACAGGGGTAGGTATGAGCAGTTCTTC
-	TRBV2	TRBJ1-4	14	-	CASSEDRFNEKLFF	TGTGCCAGCAGTGAAGACAGATTTAATGAAAAACTGTTTTTT
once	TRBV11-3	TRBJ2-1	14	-	CASRLTGGYDEQFF	TGTGCCAGCAGGCTCACTGGAGGGTACGATGAGCAGTTCTTC
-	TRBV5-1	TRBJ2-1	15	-	CASSLIAGTDNEQFF	TGCGCCAGCAGCTTGATTGCGGGAACGGACAATGAGCAGTTCTTC
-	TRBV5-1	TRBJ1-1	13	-	CASSGGLDTEAFF	TGCGCCAGCAGCGGGGGCCTGGACACTGAAGCTTTCTTT
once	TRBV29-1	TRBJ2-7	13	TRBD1	CSVNRQGTYEQYF	TGCAGCGTGAATCGACAGGGGACCTACGAGCAGTACTTC
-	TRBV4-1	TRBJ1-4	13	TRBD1	CASSHNNRDRLFF	TGCGCCAGCAGCCACAATAACCGGGACAGGCTGTTTTTT
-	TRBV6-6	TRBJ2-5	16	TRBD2	CASSYVRAGGLETQYF	TGTGCCAGCAGTTACGTTCGGGCGGGGGGACTCGAGACCCAGTACTTC
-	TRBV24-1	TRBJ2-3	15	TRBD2	CATSVGTSGTDTQYF	TGTGCCACCAGTGTCGGGACTAGCGGCACAGATACGCAGTATTTT
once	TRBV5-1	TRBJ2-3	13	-	CATSSGGTDTQYF	TGCGCCACCTCCTCGGGGGGCACAGATACGCAGTATTTT
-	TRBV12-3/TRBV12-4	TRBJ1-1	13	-	CASSLSMNTEAFF	TGTGCCAGCAGTTTATCCATGAACACTGAAGCTTTCTTT
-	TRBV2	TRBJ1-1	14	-	CASVGGALSTEAFF	TGTGCCAGCGTGGGCGGGGCCCTGAGCACTGAAGCTTTCTTT